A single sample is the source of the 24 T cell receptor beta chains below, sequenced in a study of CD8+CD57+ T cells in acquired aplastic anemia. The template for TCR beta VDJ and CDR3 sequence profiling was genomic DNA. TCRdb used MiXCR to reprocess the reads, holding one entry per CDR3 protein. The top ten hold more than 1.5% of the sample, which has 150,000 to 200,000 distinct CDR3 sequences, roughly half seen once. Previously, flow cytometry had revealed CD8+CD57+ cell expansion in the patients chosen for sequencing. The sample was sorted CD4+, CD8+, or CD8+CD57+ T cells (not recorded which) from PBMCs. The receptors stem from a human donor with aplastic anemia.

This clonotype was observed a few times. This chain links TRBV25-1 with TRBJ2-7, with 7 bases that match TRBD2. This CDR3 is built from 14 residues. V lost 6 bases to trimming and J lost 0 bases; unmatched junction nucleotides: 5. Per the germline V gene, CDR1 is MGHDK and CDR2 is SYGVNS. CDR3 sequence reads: CASSTTSASYEQYF. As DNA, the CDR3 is TGTGCCAGCAGCACCACTAGCGCCTCCTACGAGCAGTACTTC.

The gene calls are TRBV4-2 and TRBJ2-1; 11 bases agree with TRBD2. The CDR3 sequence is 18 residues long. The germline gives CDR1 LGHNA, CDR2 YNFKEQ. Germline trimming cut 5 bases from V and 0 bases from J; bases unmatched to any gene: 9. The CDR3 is CASSDQLAGALSYNEQFF. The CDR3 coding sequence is TGTGCCAGCAGCGACCAACTAGCGGGGGCCCTCTCCTACAATGAGCAGTTCTTC.

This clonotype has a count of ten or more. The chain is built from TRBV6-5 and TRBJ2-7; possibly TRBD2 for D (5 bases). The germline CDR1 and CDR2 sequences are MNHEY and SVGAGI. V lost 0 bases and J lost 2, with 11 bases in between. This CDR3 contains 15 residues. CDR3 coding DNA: TGTGCCAGCAGTTACTCGGGTCCGGGGACCTACGAGCAGTACTTC. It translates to CASSYSGPGTYEQYF.

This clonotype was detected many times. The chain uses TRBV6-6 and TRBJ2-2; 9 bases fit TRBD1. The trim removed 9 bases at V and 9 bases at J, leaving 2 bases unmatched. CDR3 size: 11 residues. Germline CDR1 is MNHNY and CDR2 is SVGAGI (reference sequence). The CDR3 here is CASTGGRELFF. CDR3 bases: TGTGCCAGTACAGGGGGCCGGGAGCTGTTTTTT.

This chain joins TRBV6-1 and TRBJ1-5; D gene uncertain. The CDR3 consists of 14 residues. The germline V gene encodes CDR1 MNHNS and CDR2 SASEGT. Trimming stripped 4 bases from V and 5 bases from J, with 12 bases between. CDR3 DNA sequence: TGTGCCAGCAGTGGACCGGGCGGGGATCAGCCCCAGCATTTT. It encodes CASSGPGGDQPQHF.

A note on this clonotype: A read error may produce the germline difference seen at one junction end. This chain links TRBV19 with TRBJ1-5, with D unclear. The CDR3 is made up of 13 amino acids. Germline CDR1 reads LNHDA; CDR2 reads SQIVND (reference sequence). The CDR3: CASSIGTYQPQRF. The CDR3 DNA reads TGTGCCAGTAGTATAGGGACGTATCAGCCCCAGCGCTTT.

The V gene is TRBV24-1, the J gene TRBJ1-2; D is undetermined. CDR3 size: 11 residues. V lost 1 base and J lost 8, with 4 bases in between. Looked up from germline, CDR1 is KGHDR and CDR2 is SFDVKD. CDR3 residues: CATSDFPGYTF. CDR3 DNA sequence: TGTGCCACCAGTGATTTCCCGGGCTACACCTTC.

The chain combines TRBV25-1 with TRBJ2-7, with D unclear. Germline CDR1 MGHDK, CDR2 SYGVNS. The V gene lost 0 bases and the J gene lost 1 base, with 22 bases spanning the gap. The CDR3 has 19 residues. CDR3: CASSEYAGSKSRSSYEQYF. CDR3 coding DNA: TGTGCCAGCAGTGAATACGCTGGTAGCAAGTCACGCTCTTCCTACGAGCAGTACTTC.

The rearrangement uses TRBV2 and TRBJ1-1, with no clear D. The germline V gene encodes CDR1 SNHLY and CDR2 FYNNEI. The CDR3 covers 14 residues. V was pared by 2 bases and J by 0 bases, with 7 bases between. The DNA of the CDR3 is TGTGCCAGCAGTGAACGGCGGTTGAACACTGAAGCTTTCTTT. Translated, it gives CASSERRLNTEAFF.

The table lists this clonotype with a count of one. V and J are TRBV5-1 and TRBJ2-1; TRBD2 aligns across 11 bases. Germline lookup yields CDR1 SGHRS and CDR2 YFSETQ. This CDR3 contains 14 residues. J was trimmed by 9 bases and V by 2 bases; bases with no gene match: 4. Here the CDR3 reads CASSFIGTSGEQFF. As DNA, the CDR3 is TGCGCCAGCAGCTTCATTGGGACTAGCGGTGAGCAGTTCTTC.

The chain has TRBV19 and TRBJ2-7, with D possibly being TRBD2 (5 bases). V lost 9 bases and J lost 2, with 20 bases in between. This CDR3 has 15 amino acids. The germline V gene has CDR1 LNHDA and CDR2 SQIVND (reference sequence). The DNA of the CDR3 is TGTGCCAGCAGCCTCGAGAGGGAGCCCGCCTACGAGCAGTACTTC. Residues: CASSLEREPAYEQYF.

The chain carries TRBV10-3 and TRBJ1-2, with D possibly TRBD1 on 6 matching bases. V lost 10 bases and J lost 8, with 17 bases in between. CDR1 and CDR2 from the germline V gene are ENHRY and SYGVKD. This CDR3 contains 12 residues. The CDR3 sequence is CATTKGGLGYTF. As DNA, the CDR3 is TGTGCCACCACTAAGGGGGGTTTGGGCTACACCTTC.

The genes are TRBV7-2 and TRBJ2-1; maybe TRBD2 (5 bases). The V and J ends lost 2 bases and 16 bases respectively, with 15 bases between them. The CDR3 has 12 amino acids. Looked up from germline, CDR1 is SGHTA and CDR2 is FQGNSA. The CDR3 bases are TGTGCCAGCAGCTTACACAAACCGGGGTCATTCTTC. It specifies CASSLHKPGSFF.

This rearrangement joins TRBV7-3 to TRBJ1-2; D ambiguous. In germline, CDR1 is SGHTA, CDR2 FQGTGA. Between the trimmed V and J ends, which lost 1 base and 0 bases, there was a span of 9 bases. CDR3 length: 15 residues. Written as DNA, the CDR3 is TGTGCCAGCAGCTTAAGCCCAGATGCTAACTATGGCTACACCTTC. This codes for CASSLSPDANYGYTF.

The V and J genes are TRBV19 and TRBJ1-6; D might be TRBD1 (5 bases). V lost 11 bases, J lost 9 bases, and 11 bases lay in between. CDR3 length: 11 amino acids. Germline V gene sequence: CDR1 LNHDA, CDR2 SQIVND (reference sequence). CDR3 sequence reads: CALPRGSPLHF. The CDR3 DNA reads TGTGCCTTGCCAAGGGGTTCACCCCTCCACTTT. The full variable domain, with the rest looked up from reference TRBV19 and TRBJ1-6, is DGGITQSPKYLFRKEGQNVTLSCEQNLNHDAMYWYRQDPGQGLRLIYYSQIVNDFQKGDIAEGYSVSREKKESFPLTVTSAQKNPTAFYLCALPRGSPLHFGNGTRLTVT.

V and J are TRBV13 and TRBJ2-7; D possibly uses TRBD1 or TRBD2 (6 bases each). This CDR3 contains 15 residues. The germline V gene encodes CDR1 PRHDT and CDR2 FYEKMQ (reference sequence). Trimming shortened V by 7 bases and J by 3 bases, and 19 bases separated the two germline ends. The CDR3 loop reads CASTKGGQRVYEQYF. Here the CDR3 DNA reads TGTGCCAGCACCAAAGGGGGGCAGAGGGTCTACGAGCAGTACTTC.

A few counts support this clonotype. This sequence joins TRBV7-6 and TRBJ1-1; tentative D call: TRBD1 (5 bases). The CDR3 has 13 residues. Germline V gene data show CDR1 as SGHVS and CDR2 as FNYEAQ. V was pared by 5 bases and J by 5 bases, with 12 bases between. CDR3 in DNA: TGTGCCAGCAGCCGCTCACAGGTAACTGAAGCTTTCTTT. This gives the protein CASSRSQVTEAFF.

CDR3 sequence: CATSNRFPYEQYF. CDR3 coding DNA: TGTGCCACCAGCAACAGGTTCCCCTACGAGCAGTACTTC. The chain is built from TRBV15 and TRBJ2-7; D might be TRBD1 (5 bases). CDR1 LNHNV and CDR2 YYDKDF come from the germline V gene (reference sequence). The CDR3 consists of 13 residues. V lost 4 bases, J lost 2 bases, and 9 bases lay in between.

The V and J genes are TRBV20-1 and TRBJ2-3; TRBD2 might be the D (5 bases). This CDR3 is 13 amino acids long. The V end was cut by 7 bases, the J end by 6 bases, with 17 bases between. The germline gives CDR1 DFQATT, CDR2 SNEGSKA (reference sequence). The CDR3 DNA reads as TGCAGTGTCCCGGCATTGGGCGGGGATACGCAGTATTTT. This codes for CSVPALGGDTQYF.

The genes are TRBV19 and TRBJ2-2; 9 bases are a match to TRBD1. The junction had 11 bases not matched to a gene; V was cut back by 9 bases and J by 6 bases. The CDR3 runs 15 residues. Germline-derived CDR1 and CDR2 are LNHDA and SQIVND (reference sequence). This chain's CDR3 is CASSKAQGASGELFF. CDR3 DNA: TGTGCCAGCAGCAAGGCACAGGGGGCCTCCGGGGAGCTGTTTTTT.

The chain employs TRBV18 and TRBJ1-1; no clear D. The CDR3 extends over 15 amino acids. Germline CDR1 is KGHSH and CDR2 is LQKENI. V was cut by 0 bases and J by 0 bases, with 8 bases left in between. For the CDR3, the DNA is TGTGCCAGCTCACCACCTACCGGGGTGAACACTGAAGCTTTCTTT. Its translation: CASSPPTGVNTEAFF.

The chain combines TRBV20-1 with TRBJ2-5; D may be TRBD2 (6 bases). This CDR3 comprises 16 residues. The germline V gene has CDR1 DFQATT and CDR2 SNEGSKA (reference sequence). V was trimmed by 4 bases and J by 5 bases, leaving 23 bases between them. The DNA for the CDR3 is TGCAGTGCTACAGCCTTAAGGAGGGCCTCTCCCGAGACCCAGTACTTC. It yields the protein CSATALRRASPETQYF.

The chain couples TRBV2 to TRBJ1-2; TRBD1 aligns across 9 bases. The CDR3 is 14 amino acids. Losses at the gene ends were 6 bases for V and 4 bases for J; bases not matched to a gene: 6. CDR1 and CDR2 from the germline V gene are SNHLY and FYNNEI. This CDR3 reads CASSEQGAGYGYTF. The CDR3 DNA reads TGTGCCAGCAGCGAACAGGGGGCGGGCTATGGCTACACCTTC.

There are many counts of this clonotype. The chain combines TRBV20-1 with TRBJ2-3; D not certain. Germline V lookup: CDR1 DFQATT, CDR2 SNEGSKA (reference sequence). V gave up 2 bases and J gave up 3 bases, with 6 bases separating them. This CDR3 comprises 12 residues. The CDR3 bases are TGCAGTGCTAGATCGTGGACAGATACGCAGTATTTT. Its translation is CSARSWTDTQYF.